These 6 T cell receptor beta chains originate from one sample sequenced in a study of chemoradiotherapy in HPV16-positive cancers. The protocol was immunoSEQ multiplex PCR, while the TCRdb copy is restricted to in-frame clones and leaves out a portion. Found here are around 870 clones, roughly 86% of them singletons; the top ten hold over 4%. The sample here was tumor tissue, taken from a patient who underwent chemoradiotherapy. The receptors were gathered from a human donor with HPV-associated anogenital cancer.

The genes are TRBV19 and TRBJ1-2; TRBD1 matches 8 bases. This CDR3 comprises 14 residues. Germline loops: CDR1 LNHDA, CDR2 SQIVND (reference sequence). Trimming removed 4 bases from V and 4 bases from J; junction bases left unmatched: 5. The CDR3 region is CASSTAGGGYGYTF. The CDR3, as DNA: TGTGCCAGTAGTACAGCAGGGGGCGGCTATGGCTACACCTTC.

This clone showed up just once. This chain links TRBV7-9 with TRBJ2-7, with 9 nucleotides matching TRBD2. Germline trimming cut 7 bases from V and 3 bases from J; bases unmatched to any gene: 7. The CDR3 extends over 14 amino acids. The germline gives CDR1 SEHNR, CDR2 FQNEAQ (reference sequence). This chain's CDR3 is CASTQRGAVYEQYF. The CDR3 bases are TGTGCCAGCACCCAGCGGGGGGCCGTCTACGAGCAGTACTTC. Complete variable domain (other parts from reference TRBV7-9 and TRBJ2-7): DTGVSQNPRHKITKRGQNVTFRCDPISEHNRLYWYRQTLGQGPEFLTYFQNEAQLEKSRLLSDRFSAERPKGSFSTLEIQRTEQGDSAMYLCASTQRGAVYEQYFGPGTRLTVT.

The chain employs TRBV7-2 and TRBJ2-1; 7 bases align to TRBD2. The trim removed 0 bases at V and 9 bases at J, leaving 8 bases unmatched. The CDR3 is 15 amino acids. CDR1 SGHTA and CDR2 FQGNSA come from the germline V gene. This chain's CDR3 is CASSLAGGDVTEQFF. CDR3 DNA: TGTGCCAGCAGCTTAGCGGGAGGGGACGTTACTGAGCAGTTCTTC. The whole variable domain, filled in from reference TRBV7-2 and TRBJ2-1, reads GAGVSQSPSNKVTEKGKDVELRCDPISGHTALYWYRQSLGQGLEFLIYFQGNSAPDKSGLPSDRFSAERTGGSVSTLTIQRTQQEDSAVYLCASSLAGGDVTEQFFGPGTRLTVL.

The chain links TRBV19 to TRBJ2-7; 11 nucleotides match TRBD2. Per the germline V gene, CDR1 is LNHDA and CDR2 is SQIVND (reference sequence). The V and J ends lost 5 bases and 3 bases, in that order; junction bases with no gene match: 6. This CDR3 contains 15 residues. CDR3 in DNA: TGTGCCAGTAGTCCCATAGCGGGAGGGGACTACGAGCAGTACTTC. Protein sequence: CASSPIAGGDYEQYF.

This clone was observed once. The V and J genes are TRBV29-1 and TRBJ2-5; D gene uncertain. The germline V and J ends were trimmed by 6 bases and 5 bases, with 10 bases remaining between them. The germline V gene has CDR1 SQVTM and CDR2 ANQGSEA. The CDR3 consists of 11 residues. CDR3 in amino acids: CSVSMVETQYF. Here the CDR3 DNA reads TGCAGCGTGAGTATGGTCGAGACCCAGTACTTC.

A single count supports this clone. This rearrangement joins TRBV9 to TRBJ2-5; D gene ambiguous. The CDR3 totals 16 residues. Germline lookup yields CDR1 SGDLS and CDR2 YYNGEE. Trimming shortened V by 0 bases and J by 0 bases, and 12 bases separated the two germline ends. In DNA, the CDR3 is TGTGCCAGCAGCGTAGCTCTCGAATTGGACCAAGAGACCCAGTACTTC. Amino acids: CASSVALELDQETQYF.